A selection of T cell receptor beta chains follows, all from one sample in a study of cytomegalovirus exposure and HLA in healthy donors. Some clones are missing from TCRdb's copy, which holds only in-frame ones; the method was immunoSEQ multiplex PCR. The data contain around 120,000 clones, around 69% of them singletons. Sequenced sample: PBMCs. These receptors came from a man aged 50 to 59 in good health and CMV-seropositive. Both conserved end residues are trimmed from each CDR3. Each record gives: CDR3 protein, clone size, J gene, D gene, V gene. The D gene is left open where the match is weak. Clone size is shown for a subset of rows, as once, few, many or a class of expanded clone.

AISRAGQTDTQY - TRBJ2-3 - TRBV28
ASSVYRGSSSYEQY - TRBJ2-7 TRBD1 TRBV6-1
ASSLDLGLRSTEAF - TRBJ1-1 - TRBV11-3
ATSSRLAGGSDTQY - TRBJ2-3 TRBD2 TRBV15
ASSLEVGGPYNEQF - TRBJ2-1 TRBD1 TRBV5-6
ASSLENLGGGSSYEQY once TRBJ2-7 TRBD2 TRBV7-2
ASSLDRGAYNEQF - TRBJ2-1 - TRBV7-9
ASSSGRGYGYT - TRBJ1-2 - TRBV28
SARLSYEQY - - - TRBV20-1
ASSPFSASNQPQH - TRBJ1-5 - TRBV7-9
ASSESYRAGNTIY - TRBJ1-3 - TRBV10-2
ASSLAVTGGTEAF - TRBJ1-1 TRBD1 TRBV5-1
ASSIAGQSFRNQPQH - TRBJ1-5 TRBD1 TRBV19
ASSFGAAGEETQY - TRBJ2-5 - TRBV5-1
ASSLRKQGTYNEQF - TRBJ2-1 TRBD1 TRBV5-1
ASSLIQGAAGELF - TRBJ2-2 TRBD1 TRBV27
ASSPSGAGAYEQY once TRBJ2-7 TRBD2 TRBV18
ASSWGLQGDEQF once TRBJ2-1 - TRBV5-4
ASSLDTVGYGYT - TRBJ1-2 - TRBV28
ASSLGGAGQPQH once TRBJ1-5 - TRBV7-9
ASSSYRGLTGNTIY once TRBJ1-3 TRBD1 TRBV7-9
SVERLNTEAF - TRBJ1-1 - TRBV29-1
ASSVGLAGFLSTDTQY - TRBJ2-3 - TRBV9
ASSLEGAAVGF - TRBJ2-1 - TRBV11-2
ASTETGFSGNTIY few TRBJ1-3 - TRBV2
STQGYEQY - TRBJ2-7 - TRBV20-1
SVERGGTDTQY - TRBJ2-3 TRBD2 TRBV29-1
ASSPDSSGNTIY - TRBJ1-3 - TRBV18
ASSLEGRRSGYGYT - TRBJ1-2 - TRBV7-9
ASSPGQGFEKLF - TRBJ1-4 - TRBV6-5
ASSLGGAGDNEQF - TRBJ2-1 TRBD2 TRBV5-4
ASSESSGGYNEQF once TRBJ2-1 TRBD2 TRBV10-1
ASSGVTQRNTEAF - TRBJ1-1 - TRBV2
ASSRRLEDEQY - TRBJ2-7 - TRBV4-2
ASSLGRTYEQY - TRBJ2-7 - TRBV7-2
ASKNLGTAH once TRBJ2-7 TRBD1 TRBV28
ASRGPASGRSEQF - TRBJ2-1 TRBD2 TRBV6-6
ASSERGGRSASYEQY - TRBJ2-7 TRBD2 TRBV9
ASRIKNTEAF - TRBJ1-1 - TRBV7-2
ASSSLAGGPDEQF - TRBJ2-1 TRBD2 TRBV5-6
ASSEAGVSEKLF - TRBJ1-4 - TRBV2
ASTLDREPYNEQF - TRBJ2-1 - TRBV19
ASSSIQGHVGNEQF - TRBJ2-1 - TRBV11-2
ASSIGTTTSYEQY - TRBJ2-7 TRBD2 TRBV5-1
ASSRTVAVPNEKLF - TRBJ1-4 - TRBV4-1
ASSQPGQVYEQY - TRBJ2-7 TRBD1 TRBV14
ASSHRTRSPLH - TRBJ1-6 - TRBV21-1
ASSSYYEQY - TRBJ2-7 - TRBV2